The next 30 T cell receptor beta chains were all read from a single sample in a study of T cell responses to AZD1222 COVID-19 vaccine. Data came from immunoSEQ multiplex PCR; TCRdb stores just in-frame clones and leaves some out. The sample yields about 120,000 clones, roughly nine tenths seen once. The specimen was peripheral blood, collected on day 0 of AZD1222 vaccination. The receptor source for this set is an adult in good health.

This chain connects TRBV5-8 to TRBJ1-5; D perhaps matches TRBD1 (5 bases). Germline CDR1 reads SGHTS; CDR2 reads YDEGEE. The CDR3 loop spans 18 amino acids. Trimming removed 4 bases at V and 4 bases at J, with 24 bases between. The DNA for the CDR3 is TGTGCCAGCAGCCCCCCCGGGACTCAATTCCTCCTAAATCAGCCCCAGCATTTT. It translates to CASSPPGTQFLLNQPQHF.

V is TRBV6-5 and J is TRBJ2-7; no firm D call. Per the germline V gene, CDR1 is MNHEY and CDR2 is SVGAGI. The CDR3 extends over 14 amino acids. With 2 bases removed from V and 0 bases from J, the gap between germline ends came to 8 bases. CDR3 bases: TGTGCCAGCAGTTACGGATTTAGCTCCTACGAGCAGTACTTC. Amino acid sequence: CASSYGFSSYEQYF.

This clone turned up a few times. The chain employs TRBV11-2 and TRBJ2-7; 9 bases fit TRBD1. Germline lookup yields CDR1 SGHAT and CDR2 FQNNGV. This CDR3 has 16 residues. After removal of 5 bases from V and 1 base from J, the junction contained 9 bases not matched to a gene. CDR3 bases: TGTGCCAGCAGCCCAATAGGCGGACAGGGGTCCTACGAGCAGTACTTC. This translates into CASSPIGGQGSYEQYF.

The chain links TRBV9 to TRBJ1-6, with a possible D match to TRBD1 (6 bases). Germline V CDR1 and CDR2: SGDLS, YYNGEE. The V end lost 0 bases, the J end lost 10 bases, and 11 bases lay between the germline ends. The CDR3 is made up of 14 amino acids. CDR3 amino acids: CASSVDWGQSPLHF. In DNA form, the CDR3 reads TGTGCCAGCAGCGTAGATTGGGGGCAATCACCCCTCCACTTT.

This clone showed up just once. V and J are TRBV9 and TRBJ2-2; the match to TRBD1 covers 9 bases. This CDR3 spans 15 amino acids. CDR1 is SGDLS, CDR2 YYNGEE, per germline. With 0 bases clipped from V and 5 bases from J, the junction kept 2 bases outside the gene matches. This chain's CDR3 is CASSVAQGATGELFF. The CDR3 DNA follows: TGTGCCAGCAGCGTAGCACAGGGGGCGACCGGGGAGCTGTTTTTT. Variable domain in full (rest from reference TRBV9 and TRBJ2-2): DSGVTQTPKHLITATGQRVTLRCSPRSGDLSVYWYQQSLDQGLQFLIQYYNGEERAKGNILERFSAQQFPDLHSELNLSSLELGDSALYFCASSVAQGATGELFFGEGSRLTVL.

This clone has just one count. V usage is TRBV19 and J usage is TRBJ2-5; a weak D match, TRBD2 (5 bases). The germline gives CDR1 LNHDA, CDR2 SQIVND (reference sequence). This CDR3 is 13 amino acids long. V was cut by 6 bases and J by 3 bases, with 11 bases left in between. This chain's CDR3 is CASRARGEETQYF. The DNA of the CDR3 is TGTGCCAGTAGGGCACGGGGTGAAGAGACCCAGTACTTC.

The genes are TRBV4-1 and TRBJ2-1, with 7 bases lining up with TRBD1. Looked up from germline, CDR1 is MGHRA and CDR2 is YSYEKL. CDR3 size: 15 residues. The trim removed 0 bases at V and 3 bases at J, leaving 2 bases unmatched. CDR3 nucleotides: TGCGCCAGCAGCCAAGATGGGGACAGCTACAATGAGCAGTTCTTC. The encoded protein is CASSQDGDSYNEQFF.

This chain joins TRBV2 and TRBJ2-1; perhaps TRBD1 as D (5 bases). The CDR3 has 11 residues. Germline V lookup: CDR1 SNHLY, CDR2 FYNNEI. V was trimmed by 7 bases and J by 8 bases, leaving 9 bases between them. The CDR3 here is CASTRTYEQFF. CDR3 nucleotides: TGTGCCAGCACGAGGACATATGAGCAGTTCTTC.

V gene TRBV2 combines with J gene TRBJ1-1; the D is unclear. The CDR3 spans 14 residues. V gave up 3 bases and J gave up 4 bases, with 12 bases separating them. Germline V lookup: CDR1 SNHLY, CDR2 FYNNEI. This chain's CDR3 is CASSESMKGTEAFF. DNA for the CDR3: TGTGCCAGCAGTGAGTCTATGAAGGGCACTGAAGCTTTCTTT.

The J gene is TRBJ2-3, the V gene TRBV28, with TRBD2 matching 7 bases. V dropped 6 bases and J dropped 3; count of bases not matched to a gene: 0. Germline CDR1 reads MDHEN; CDR2 reads SYDVKM. This CDR3 contains 12 residues. The CDR3 loop reads CASSGRTDTQYF. The CDR3 DNA sequence: TGTGCCAGCAGCGGGAGGACAGATACGCAGTATTTT.

The chain recombines TRBV5-4 with TRBJ1-2; D may be TRBD1 (6 bases). V dropped 6 bases and J dropped 3 bases, with 12 bases sitting between them. This CDR3 has 13 amino acids. Germline assignment: CDR1 SGHNT and CDR2 YYREEE (reference sequence). The CDR3 reads CASTTGKDYGYTF. CDR3 bases: TGTGCCAGCACCACAGGGAAAGACTATGGCTACACCTTC.

This chain joins TRBV27 and TRBJ2-3; a possible D gene is TRBD2 (6 bases). In germline, CDR1 is MNHEY, CDR2 SMNVEV (reference sequence). The germline V and J ends were trimmed by 7 bases and 5 bases, with 16 bases remaining between them. This CDR3 is 14 amino acids long. The CDR3 protein is CASKDREYGDTQYF. The CDR3 DNA reads as TGTGCCAGCAAAGATCGGGAGTATGGAGATACGCAGTATTTT.

J is TRBJ2-2 and V is TRBV19; 9 positions match TRBD2. The germline V gene encodes CDR1 LNHDA and CDR2 SQIVND (reference sequence). V gave up 4 bases and J gave up 0 bases; unmatched junction bases: 3. This CDR3 contains 16 residues. DNA of the CDR3: TGTGCCAGTAGTAAGCCTAGCGGGGCGAACACCGGGGAGCTGTTTTTT. Its translation: CASSKPSGANTGELFF.

V and J are TRBV7-2 and TRBJ2-3; D uncertain. The ends were cut back, 3 bases at V and 6 bases at J, with 4 bases in the middle. This CDR3 comprises 11 residues. From germline, CDR1 is SGHTA and CDR2 FQGNSA. The CDR3 sequence is CASSLADTQYF. CDR3 DNA: TGTGCCAGCAGCTTGGCGGATACGCAGTATTTT.

This chain links TRBV21-1 with TRBJ1-4. TRBV21-1 is flagged as a pseudogene. The CDR3 runs 18 residues. DNA for the CDR3: TGTGCCAGCAGGGTCCGGGACCGTCGACTCCCGTTTAATGAAAAACTGTTTTTT. As protein: CASRVRDRRLPFNEKLFF.

The chain carries TRBV30 and TRBJ2-7, with TRBD2 identical over 7 bases. The CDR3 length is 14 residues. Germline-derived CDR1 and CDR2 are GTSNPN and SVGIG (reference sequence). The V and J ends lost 4 bases and 5 bases, in that order; junction bases with no gene match: 11. CDR3 nucleotide sequence: TGTGCCTGGACCCCTAAGGGGAGGGTGGACGAGCAGTACTTC. Amino acids: CAWTPKGRVDEQYF. The complete variable domain, with remaining parts taken from reference TRBV30 and TRBJ2-7, reads SQTIHQWPATLVQPVGSPLSLECTVEGTSNPNLYWYRQAAGRGLQLLFYSVGIGQISSEVPQNLSASRPQDRQFILSSKKLLLSDSGFYLCAWTPKGRVDEQYFGPGTRLTVT.

This clone has just a few counts. V gene TRBV27 combines with J gene TRBJ1-2; TRBD1 is a possible D gene (5 bases). The CDR3 runs 14 residues. Germline assignment: CDR1 MNHEY and CDR2 SMNVEV (reference sequence). Trimming removed 5 bases at V and 4 bases at J, with 14 bases between. CDR3 bases: TGTGCCAGCAGTCCCGTCCCAGGGCTCTATGGCTACACCTTC. Amino acid sequence: CASSPVPGLYGYTF.

This clone has only one observation. This sequence joins TRBV27 and TRBJ1-2, with D unclear. Trimming cost V 6 bases and J 0 bases, with 11 bases left between them. This CDR3 comprises 14 residues. Germline-derived CDR1 and CDR2 are MNHEY and SMNVEV (reference sequence). The CDR3 DNA reads as TGTGCCAGCAGACGAAGGATGGCTAACTATGGCTACACCTTC. Amino acids: CASRRRMANYGYTF.

V is TRBV7-3 and J is TRBJ2-7, with 9 bases lining up with TRBD2. Trimming at V came to 4 bases and at J to 4 bases, leaving 8 bases not matched to a gene. CDR1 and CDR2 (germline): SGHTA, FQGTGA. The CDR3 runs 15 residues. The CDR3 nucleotides read TGTGCCAGCAGCTCACCGGGACTAGCCGAATACGAGCAGTACTTC. Translating gives CASSSPGLAEYEQYF.

This sequence joins TRBV7-8 and TRBJ1-2; D is possibly TRBD1 (6 bases). This CDR3 has 17 residues. The V gene's germline CDR1 is SGHVS and CDR2 FQNEAQ. V lost 5 bases to trimming and J lost 0 bases, with 19 bases between them. CDR3 amino acids: CASSPGTHRPANYGYTF. For the CDR3, the DNA is TGTGCCAGCAGCCCTGGGACACATAGACCGGCTAACTATGGCTACACCTTC.

This clone was seen more than once but under ten times. The V call is TRBV7-8, the J call TRBJ2-7; 9 nucleotides line up with TRBD2. Trimming removed 0 bases from V and 5 bases from J; junction bases left unmatched: 5. The length of the CDR3 is 15 residues. Germline assignment: CDR1 SGHVS and CDR2 FQNEAQ. As DNA, the CDR3 is TGTGCCAGCAGCTTAGCACCGGGACTAGCCCACGAGCAGTACTTC. Its protein product is CASSLAPGLAHEQYF.

This rearrangement joins TRBV4-1 to TRBJ1-2; no definite D call. V lost 0 bases and J 7 bases, leaving 12 bases between the germline ends. The CDR3 covers 14 residues. Germline V gives CDR1 MGHRA, CDR2 YSYEKL. The CDR3 DNA sequence: TGCGCCAGCAGCCAAGACGGTGCAGGAGCTGGCTACACCTTC. It translates to CASSQDGAGAGYTF.

The chain recombines TRBV3-1 (or the pseudogene TRBV3-2) with TRBJ1-6; 7 bases are a match to TRBD1. The CDR3 consists of 15 residues. Germline assignment: CDR1 LGHDT and CDR2 YNNKEL (reference sequence). The J segment lost 8 bases and the V segment lost 4 bases, leaving 8 bases of the junction unmatched. The chain's CDR3 is CASSRQGREDSPLHF. The CDR3, as DNA: TGTGCCAGCAGCCGACAGGGTAGGGAGGATTCACCCCTCCACTTT.

This clone was picked up one time. V gene TRBV19 combines with J gene TRBJ1-5; perhaps TRBD1 as D (5 bases). Germline V CDR1 and CDR2: LNHDA, SQIVND (reference sequence). The V gene lost 7 bases and the J gene lost 3 bases, with 16 bases spanning the gap. The CDR3 totals 15 residues. CDR3 in amino acids: CASTNGAGVNQPQHF. The CDR3 DNA follows: TGTGCCAGTACCAATGGGGCGGGGGTCAATCAGCCCCAGCATTTT.

The rearrangement joins TRBV10-1 to TRBJ2-1; possibly TRBD2 for D (5 bases). Trimming shortened V by 5 bases and J by 0 bases, and 5 bases separated the two germline ends. The CDR3 has 13 residues. CDR1 and CDR2 (germline): WNHNN, SYGVQD (reference sequence). CDR3 DNA: TGCGCCAGCAGTCGGGGCTCCTACAATGAGCAGTTCTTC. As protein: CASSRGSYNEQFF.

The rearrangement uses TRBV9 and TRBJ2-7; D remains unclear. Germline-derived CDR1 and CDR2 are SGDLS and YYNGEE. The CDR3 is made up of 14 amino acids. V shed 0 bases and J shed 3 bases, with 10 bases lying between them. The CDR3 region is CASSVALENYEQYF. DNA of the CDR3: TGTGCCAGCAGCGTAGCTCTTGAAAACTACGAGCAGTACTTC.

The chain has TRBV27 and TRBJ1-1; D gene uncertain. Per germline, CDR1 MNHEY and CDR2 SMNVEV (reference sequence). V lost 4 bases and J lost 8, with 11 bases in between. This CDR3 is 12 amino acids long. CDR3 in amino acids: CASSSLLEEAFF. The CDR3, as DNA: TGTGCCAGCAGTTCACTACTTGAGGAAGCTTTCTTT.

The rearrangement joins TRBV6-5 to TRBJ2-7; 8 positions agree with TRBD1. The junction had 4 bases not matched to a gene; V was cut back by 6 bases and J by 3 bases. Germline V gives CDR1 MNHEY, CDR2 SVGAGI. The CDR3 is 13 amino acids. The CDR3 region has the DNA TGTGCCAGCAGAGGTACAGGGGGCTACGAGCAGTACTTC. Amino acids: CASRGTGGYEQYF.

The CDR3 loop is CASSPGGSQPQHF. The CDR3 coding sequence is TGTGCCAGCTCACCAGGGGGTAGTCAGCCCCAGCATTTT. J is TRBJ1-5 and V is TRBV18, with a tentative D call TRBD1 (5 bases). Germline CDR1 KGHSH, CDR2 LQKENI. This CDR3 region has 13 residues. The V end was cut by 2 bases, the J end by 6 bases, with 8 bases between.

This sequence joins TRBV30 and TRBJ1-2; unclear D gene. V dropped 3 bases and J dropped 8 bases, with 13 bases sitting between them. This CDR3 contains 12 residues. Germline CDR1 is GTSNPN and CDR2 is SVGIG (reference sequence). This CDR3 reads CAWSQARIGYTF. The CDR3 region has the DNA TGTGCCTGGAGCCAAGCCAGGATCGGCTACACCTTC.